This T cell receptor (gamma chain) was retrieved from a study of γδ T cells in repeated Plasmodium falciparum infection. As for the study in general: The natural-infection arm compared Malian children under seasonal malaria with matched Australian children. Each infection was followed by sampling at 21 days, plus baseline and some pre-infection draws.

This CDR3 contains 18 residues. V dropped 3 bases and J dropped 7; count of bases not matched to a gene: 12. The germline V gene has CDR1 GITISATS and CDR2 ISYDGTV (reference sequence). Vgamma9/Vdelta2+ and Vdelta2-negative gammadelta T cells were flow-sorted from PBMC for bulk sequencing. TCRdb used CATT to re-call clones from the multiplex PCR reads. The sample contains roughly 15,000 gamma-chain clones, under 2% of which appear only once. Findings and caveats of the study: Vgamma9/Vdelta2+ repertoires stayed stably polyclonal over time and infection. Vdelta2-negative gammadelta repertoires appeared less diverse and less shared in Malian than Australian children.

This clone occurred a few times. Its target is not known. Since a far larger clone is one base different, this is likely a read error. Other DNA sequences of this sample code for an identical CDR3. This sequence originates from a pool of human donors (malaria-infected and uninfected, not separated). Sequencing was done on a sample of gamma-delta T cells from blood. The chain uses TRGV9 and TRGJP. CDR3 sequence: CALWEPRHGELGKKIKVF. In DNA form, the CDR3 reads TGTGCCTTGTGGGAGCCCCGCCATGGGGAGTTGGGCAAAAAAATCAAGGTATTT.